The 29 T cell receptor beta chains given below trace back to one sample, sequenced in a study of siplizumab effects on memory and regulatory T cells. Here immunoSEQ multiplex PCR was the method, and the copy in TCRdb shows in-frame clones only, minus some. Among about 63,000 clones listed, over 80% were seen once. Material: memory CD4+ T cells sorted from blood. Source of these receptors: a human donor in good health.

V gene TRBV5-4 combines with J gene TRBJ2-3, with 16 bases fitting TRBD2. From germline, CDR1 is SGHNT and CDR2 YYREEE (reference sequence). Trimming at V came to 4 bases and at J to 5 bases, leaving 7 bases not matched to a gene. The CDR3 length is 17 residues. This CDR3 reads CASSGTGTSGRVDTQYF. The CDR3 nucleotides are TGTGCCAGCAGCGGAACCGGGACTAGCGGGAGGGTAGATACGCAGTATTTT. The full variable domain, rest sourced from reference TRBV5-4 and TRBJ2-3, is ETGVTQSPTHLIKTRGQQVTLRCSSQSGHNTVSWYQQALGQGPQFIFQYYREEENGRGNFPPRFSGLQFPNYSSELNVNALELDDSALYLCASSGTGTSGRVDTQYFGPGTRLTVL.

The chain is built from TRBV2 and TRBJ2-2; no clear D gene. The CDR3 totals 13 residues. Trimming removed 3 bases from V and 4 bases from J, with 6 bases in between. Per the germline V gene, CDR1 is SNHLY and CDR2 is FYNNEI. DNA of the CDR3: TGTGCCAGCAGTGAGGCCCCCACCGGGGAGCTGTTTTTT. Protein product: CASSEAPTGELFF. The entire variable domain, with the rest obtained from reference TRBV2 and TRBJ2-2, is as follows: EPEVTQTPSHQVTQMGQEVILRCVPISNHLYFYWYRQILGQKVEFLVSFYNNEISEKSEIFDDQFSVERPDGSNFTLKIRSTKLEDSAMYFCASSEAPTGELFFGEGSRLTVL.

CDR3 residues: CASSWGQSSTEAFF. The CDR3 DNA reads as TGCGCCAGCAGCTGGGGACAGTCGAGTACTGAAGCTTTCTTT. V gene TRBV5-1 combines with J gene TRBJ1-1, with TRBD1 matching 7 bases. The CDR3 has 14 amino acids. The junction had 7 bases not matched to a gene; V was cut back by 3 bases and J by 5 bases. Germline V gives CDR1 SGHRS, CDR2 YFSETQ.

This clone appeared once. The V gene is TRBV9, the J gene TRBJ2-2, with TRBD1 as a possible D gene (5 bases). Trimming stripped 6 bases from V and 2 bases from J, with 14 bases between. This CDR3 spans 15 amino acids. The germline CDR1 and CDR2 sequences are SGDLS and YYNGEE. DNA for the CDR3: TGTGCCAGCACTCGAAAGGGGCCTAACACCGGGGAGCTGTTTTTT. This codes for CASTRKGPNTGELFF.

The chain uses TRBV7-2 and TRBJ1-2, with 9 bases lining up with TRBD1. With 5 bases clipped from V and 4 bases from J, the junction kept 5 bases outside the gene matches. Germline assignment: CDR1 SGHTA and CDR2 FQGNSA. This CDR3 is built from 14 residues. CDR3 loop: CASSRTGGGYGYTF. The CDR3 DNA reads as TGTGCCAGCAGCCGTACAGGGGGCGGCTATGGCTACACCTTC.

DNA of the CDR3: TGTGCCAGCAGCTTTGACAGAGCCTACGAGCAGTACTTC. It translates to CASSFDRAYEQYF. This chain uses TRBV5-4 with TRBJ2-7; D perhaps matches TRBD1 (5 bases). The CDR3 has 13 residues. V shed 2 bases and J shed 2 bases, with 8 bases lying between them. Germline CDR1 is SGHNT and CDR2 is YYREEE (reference sequence).

The chain has TRBV5-1 and TRBJ1-1; 12 bases map to TRBD1. Losses at the gene ends were 4 bases for V and 8 bases for J; bases not matched to a gene: 12. The CDR3 loop spans 16 amino acids. Per the germline V gene, CDR1 is SGHRS and CDR2 is YFSETQ. The CDR3 region has the DNA TGCGCCAGCAGCCTATATACCGGGACAGGGGGCTTCGAAGCTTTCTTT. This encodes CASSLYTGTGGFEAFF. The whole variable domain, remainder taken from reference TRBV5-1 and TRBJ1-1, is KAGVTQTPRYLIKTRGQQVTLSCSPISGHRSVSWYQQTPGQGLQFLFEYFSETQRNKGNFPGRFSGRQFSNSRSEMNVSTLELGDSALYLCASSLYTGTGGFEAFFGQGTRLTVV.

This chain joins TRBV19 and TRBJ2-1; 9 bases map to TRBD2. This CDR3 is built from 15 residues. J gave up 3 bases and V 4 bases, and 4 bases lay outside the gene matches. CDR1 and CDR2 (germline): LNHDA, SQIVND (reference sequence). DNA of the CDR3: TGTGCCAGTAGTACCAGCGGGGGGCTCTACAATGAGCAGTTCTTC. Its translation is CASSTSGGLYNEQFF.

J is TRBJ2-2 and V is TRBV30; D is ambiguous. Germline V lookup: CDR1 GTSNPN, CDR2 SVGIG (reference sequence). CDR3 length: 11 residues. The V end lost 5 bases, the J end lost 9 bases, and 10 bases lay between the germline ends. As DNA, the CDR3 is TGTGCCTGGGGCCCCACGCGGGAGCTGTTTTTT. It codes for CAWGPTRELFF.

The genes are TRBV27 and TRBJ2-2, with 8 bases that match TRBD2. With 1 base clipped from V and 6 bases from J, the junction kept 7 bases outside the gene matches. In germline, CDR1 is MNHEY, CDR2 SMNVEV (reference sequence). This CDR3 spans 16 amino acids. Here the CDR3 DNA reads TGTGCCAGCAGTTTATACTCGGGAGGGCAGGCCGGGGAGCTGTTTTTT. It yields the protein CASSLYSGGQAGELFF.

V usage is TRBV11-1 and J usage is TRBJ1-1; D is unresolved. CDR3 length equals 13 residues. The germline V and J ends were trimmed by 5 bases and 1 base, with 8 bases remaining between them. CDR1 is SGHAT and CDR2 is FQDESV in the germline V gene (reference sequence). This chain's CDR3 is CASSAHTNTEAFF. CDR3 nucleotide sequence: TGTGCCAGCAGCGCTCACACGAACACTGAAGCTTTCTTT.

This chain links TRBV2 with TRBJ1-1; a possible D gene is TRBD1 (5 bases). Germline lookup yields CDR1 SNHLY and CDR2 FYNNEI. This CDR3 comprises 14 residues. Trimming shortened V by 7 bases and J by 5 bases, and 17 bases separated the two germline ends. CDR3 sequence: CASTYQGVRTEAFF. For the CDR3, the DNA is TGTGCCAGCACCTACCAGGGCGTGAGGACTGAAGCTTTCTTT.

The V call is TRBV2, the J call TRBJ2-1; TRBD1 matches at 9 bases. Germline CDR1 and CDR2: SNHLY and FYNNEI. The CDR3 runs to 14 residues. V dropped 8 bases and J dropped 8; count of bases not matched to a gene: 10. CDR3 sequence: CASPRGQGAHEQFF. The CDR3 DNA reads TGTGCCAGCCCAAGGGGACAGGGTGCCCATGAGCAGTTCTTC.

The rearrangement links TRBV5-1 to TRBJ2-2; D gene uncertain. V lost 4 bases, J lost 0 bases, and 10 bases lay in between. Germline loops: CDR1 SGHRS, CDR2 YFSETQ. The CDR3 is 15 residues long. Here the CDR3 DNA reads TGCGCCAGCAGCCCGCTTAGCCCGAACACCGGGGAGCTGTTTTTT. Protein sequence: CASSPLSPNTGELFF.

In DNA form, the CDR3 reads TGTGCCTGGAAGGGTCGTGTGAACACTGAAGCTTTCTTT. Translating gives CAWKGRVNTEAFF. J is TRBJ1-1 and V is TRBV30, with D hard to call. Germline V CDR1 and CDR2: GTSNPN, SVGIG (reference sequence). This CDR3 is 13 amino acids long. The V end was cut by 4 bases, the J end by 0 bases, with 9 bases between.

The chain joins TRBV7-8 to TRBJ2-1, with 16 bases that match TRBD2. Germline trimming cut 5 bases from V and 7 bases from J; bases unmatched to any gene: 8. CDR1 SGHVS and CDR2 FQNEAQ come from the germline V gene. This CDR3 contains 17 residues. The CDR3 loop reads CASSTGTSGGARNEQFF. In DNA form, the CDR3 reads TGTGCCAGCAGCACTGGGACTAGCGGGGGGGCAAGGAATGAGCAGTTCTTC.

This clone qualifies as medium-sized. The V and J genes are TRBV6-7 and TRBJ2-7; D tentatively reads TRBD1 or TRBD2 (6 bases each). TRBV6-7 is sorted into the ORF group, with uncertain function. This CDR3 region has 14 residues. Trimming removed 0 bases at V and 5 bases at J, with 11 bases between. CDR3 DNA sequence: TGTGCCAGCAGTTACTCGAGAAGGGGGGACGAGCAGTACTTC. The encoded protein is CASSYSRRGDEQYF.

This clone has just a few counts. The J gene is TRBJ2-1, the V gene TRBV11-3; D is possibly TRBD1 or TRBD2 (5 bases each). CDR3 length: 14 residues. Germline V gives CDR1 SGHNT, CDR2 YENEEA. V lost 2 bases and J lost 7, with 12 bases in between. CDR3 residues: CASSLTGAGNEQFF. CDR3 in DNA: TGTGCCAGCAGCTTAACCGGGGCCGGGAATGAGCAGTTCTTC.

The chain carries TRBV19 and TRBJ1-3, with D possibly matching TRBD1 (5 bases). The CDR3 length is 12 residues. The germline gives CDR1 LNHDA, CDR2 SQIVND (reference sequence). V dropped 4 bases and J dropped 10 bases, with 11 bases sitting between them. CDR3 DNA: TGTGCCAGTAGTACCCAGGGAGCGACCATATATTTT. As protein: CASSTQGATIYF.

The rearrangement uses TRBV11-3 and TRBJ2-3; D remains ambiguous. Looked up from germline, CDR1 is SGHNT and CDR2 is YENEEA. The CDR3 has 13 amino acids. V was shortened by 5 bases and J by 11 bases, with 17 bases between the two germline ends. CDR3 bases: TGTGCCAGCAGCCGCGTTTCAACCGGGTTGCAGTATTTT. It codes for CASSRVSTGLQYF.

This clone is a singleton in its sample. This rearrangement joins TRBV5-4 to TRBJ2-3; D might be TRBD1 (6 bases). The CDR3 is 15 residues long. Per the germline V gene, CDR1 is SGHNT and CDR2 is YYREEE (reference sequence). V was cut by 4 bases and J by 0 bases, with 12 bases left in between. The CDR3 coding sequence is TGTGCCAGCAGCCTCGGGACATTTAGCACAGATACGCAGTATTTT. Its translation is CASSLGTFSTDTQYF.

J is TRBJ1-1 and V is TRBV7-9; D unclear. Trimming stripped 3 bases from V and 0 bases from J, with 5 bases between. This CDR3 has 13 amino acids. Germline CDR1 and CDR2: SEHNR and FQNEAQ (reference sequence). In DNA form, the CDR3 reads TGTGCCAGCAGCTTCGGCCTGAACACTGAAGCTTTCTTT. Protein sequence: CASSFGLNTEAFF.

This clone was seen only a few times. This chain connects TRBV29-1 to TRBJ2-2; 7 bases are a match to TRBD2. The length of the CDR3 is 15 residues. The V and J ends lost 7 bases and 4 bases, in that order; junction bases with no gene match: 12. Germline loops: CDR1 SQVTM, CDR2 ANQGSEA. The CDR3 sequence is CSAQGRGRATGELFF. The CDR3 DNA reads as TGCAGCGCCCAGGGCCGGGGGAGGGCCACCGGGGAGCTGTTTTTT.

V and J are TRBV21-1 and TRBJ2-5. TRBV21-1 constitutes a pseudogene. The CDR3 covers 20 residues. The chain's CDR3 is CASSKETIPGGVRGQETQYF. In nucleotides, the CDR3 is TGTGCCAGCAGCAAAGAAACCATCCCAGGAGGGGTCAGGGGCCAAGAGACCCAGTACTTC.

The V and J genes are TRBV30 and TRBJ1-3, with a possible D match to TRBD1 (5 bases). The length of the CDR3 is 12 residues. CDR1 is GTSNPN and CDR2 is SVGIG in the germline V gene (reference sequence). V was pared by 3 bases and J by 2 bases, with 5 bases between. The CDR3, as DNA: TGTGCCTGGAGGACAGCTGGAAACACCATATATTTT. Residues: CAWRTAGNTIYF.

This chain joins TRBV5-1 and TRBJ2-3; D may be TRBD1 (5 bases). V was cut by 1 base and J by 4 bases, with 16 bases left in between. The CDR3 covers 16 residues. In germline, CDR1 is SGHRS, CDR2 YFSETQ. CDR3 nucleotide sequence: TGCGCCAGCAGCTTGAGGCAAATAGGGGAATCAGATACGCAGTATTTT. It is translated as CASSLRQIGESDTQYF.

The chain links TRBV7-9 to TRBJ1-4; unclear D gene. Germline V gene data show CDR1 as SEHNR and CDR2 as FQNEAQ (reference sequence). The CDR3 is 15 residues long. V was cut by 2 bases and J by 0 bases, with 7 bases left in between. The CDR3 nucleotides are TGTGCCAGCAGCTTAATTGCAGCAACTAATGAAAAACTGTTTTTT. Translated: CASSLIAATNEKLFF.

The table lists this clone with a count of one. The J gene is TRBJ1-1, the V gene TRBV5-4, with D unresolved. Germline V lookup: CDR1 SGHNT, CDR2 YYREEE (reference sequence). Trimming cost V 2 bases and J 6 bases, with 14 bases left between them. This CDR3 spans 14 amino acids. This CDR3 reads CASSFSSGVAEAFF. The CDR3 DNA sequence: TGTGCCAGCAGCTTCTCCTCCGGGGTGGCTGAAGCTTTCTTT. Full variable domain (remainder filled in from reference TRBV5-4 and TRBJ1-1): ETGVTQSPTHLIKTRGQQVTLRCSSQSGHNTVSWYQQALGQGPQFIFQYYREEENGRGNFPPRFSGLQFPNYSSELNVNALELDDSALYLCASSFSSGVAEAFFGQGTRLTVV.

CDR3 sequence reads: CASSVATDTQYF. DNA for the CDR3: TGTGCCAGCAGTGTGGCCACAGATACGCAGTATTTT. The rearrangement links TRBV2 to TRBJ2-3; D call uncertain. V was trimmed by 4 bases and J by 2 bases, leaving 4 bases between them. The CDR3 extends over 12 amino acids. Germline CDR1 SNHLY, CDR2 FYNNEI.